This T cell receptor beta chain was found in a study of T cells in Graves' hyperthyroidism and ophthalmopathy. From RNA transcripts, TCR beta CDR3 regions were amplified. During a first-round RT-PCR of the TCR CDR3, the HTBI primer set was used. TCRdb passed the multiplex PCR reads through MiXCR, listing each CDR3 protein once. The data contain around 580,000 distinct CDR3 sequences, over 15% of them singletons. This clonotype has a count of ten or more. The source material was blood. The receptor was derived from a young woman with Graves' hyperthyroidism.

CDR3 loop: CASSLGGPTEAFF. The CDR3 DNA reads TGTGCCAGCAGCTTAGGAGGGCCCACTGAAGCTTTCTTT. V usage is TRBV11-3 and J usage is TRBJ1-1, with D uncertain. This CDR3 contains 13 residues. Germline values: CDR1 SGHNT, CDR2 YENEEA. Trimming left V 1 base short and J 4 bases short, with 7 bases between.